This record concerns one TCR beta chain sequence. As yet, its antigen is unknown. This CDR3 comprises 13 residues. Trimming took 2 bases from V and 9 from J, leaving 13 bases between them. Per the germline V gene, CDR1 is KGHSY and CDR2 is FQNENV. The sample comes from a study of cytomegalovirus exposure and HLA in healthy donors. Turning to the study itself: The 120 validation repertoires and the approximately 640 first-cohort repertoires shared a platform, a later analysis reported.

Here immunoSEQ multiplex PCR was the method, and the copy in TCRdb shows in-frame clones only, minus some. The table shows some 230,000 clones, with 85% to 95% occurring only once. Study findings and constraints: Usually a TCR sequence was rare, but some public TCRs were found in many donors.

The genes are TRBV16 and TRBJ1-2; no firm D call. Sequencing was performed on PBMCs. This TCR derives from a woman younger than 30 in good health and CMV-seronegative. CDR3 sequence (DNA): TGTGCCAGCAGCCAAGCCCTGAGTTTGCGCTACACCTTC. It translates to CASSQALSLRYTF. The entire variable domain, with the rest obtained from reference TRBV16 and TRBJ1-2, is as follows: GEEVAQTPKHLVRGEGQKAKLYCAPIKGHSYVFWYQQVLKNEFKFLISFQNENVFDETGMPKERFSAKCLPNSPCSLEIQATKLEDSAVYFCASSQALSLRYTFGSGTRLTVV.